This is a list of T cell receptor beta chains from one sample in a study of shared T cell receptors in the human thymus. Sequencing was performed with immunoSEQ multiplex PCR; in TCRdb, only in-frame clones are kept and a portion is missing. The data contain 540,000 or so clones, approximately 80% of them singletons. These records were also assigned to another study, of human thymus T cells.

The sample taken for sequencing was thymocytes. These receptors were taken from a boy younger than two with a congenital heart defect. The CDR3 runs from the conserved cysteine through the conserved F or W. The order of the fields is clone size, V gene, CDR3 length, D gene, J gene, CDR3 DNA, CDR3 protein. The D gene is left open where the match is weak. Part of the rows lack a size; the others show once, few, many or a class for expanded clones.

NA	TRBV18	12	NA	TRBJ1-2	TGTGCCAGCTCACCTTTGGCGGATGGCTACACCTTC	CASSPLADGYTF
NA	TRBV28	16	TRBD1	TRBJ1-5	TGTGCCAGCAGGTACCCGGACAGGGGAGGCAATCAGCCCCAGCATTTT	CASRYPDRGGNQPQHF
few	TRBV5-1	16	NA	TRBJ1-1	TGCGCCAGTAAATGGGGCACGCGCCAGGGTGTGGATGAAGCTTTCTTT	CASKWGTRQGVDEAFF
NA	TRBV5-6	14	NA	TRBJ1-2	TGTGCCAGCAGCCCTGCTCACAGGGAAAGTGGCTACACCTTC	CASSPAHRESGYTF
NA	TRBV12-5	15	TRBD2	TRBJ2-7	TGTGCTAGTGCCTACGTGGAGGGAGGGACCTACGAGCAGTACTTC	CASAYVEGGTYEQYF
once	TRBV10-1	14	NA	TRBJ1-1	TGCGCCAGCAGTGGAAAGGAGGGAAACACTGAAGCTTTCTTT	CASSGKEGNTEAFF
few	TRBV6-5	14	NA	TRBJ2-7	TGTGCCAGCAGTGGTAGTGGGCTCCATTACGAGCAGTACTTC	CASSGSGLHYEQYF
NA	TRBV5-1	15	NA	TRBJ2-3	TGCGCCAGCAGCTTGGATGGAGCTAGCACAGATACGCAGTATTTT	CASSLDGASTDTQYF
NA	TRBV28	14	NA	TRBJ1-2	TGTGCCAGCAGCTTCCCCGGTCCGGCGGAGGGACACACCTTC	CASSFPGPAEGHTF
NA	TRBV10-3	11	NA	TRBJ1-2	TGTGCCATCAGTACAGGGCATGGCTACACCTTC	CAISTGHGYTF
NA	TRBV19	18	TRBD2	TRBJ2-7	TGTGCCAGTAGTCCCGGGGCTAGCGGGACCCAAATCGGTCACGAGCAGTACTTC	CASSPGASGTQIGHEQYF
NA	TRBV6-5	14	TRBD1	TRBJ2-7	TGTGCCAGCAGCGTCCGGGACAGGGGATACGAGCAGTACTTC	CASSVRDRGYEQYF
NA	TRBV30	18	TRBD2	TRBJ2-1	TGTGCCTGGAAGTTCGGACTAGCGGTGCGGAGCTCCTACAATGAGCAGTTCTTC	CAWKFGLAVRSSYNEQFF
few	TRBV25-1	12	NA	TRBJ1-1	TGTGCCAGCAGCGACAGCCGGGCTGAAGCTTTCTTT	CASSDSRAEAFF
few	TRBV29-1	16	TRBD1	TRBJ2-3	TGCAGCGTTGAAAGGGTCGGACAGGGTAGCACAGATACGCAGTATTTT	CSVERVGQGSTDTQYF
NA	TRBV5-1	15	NA	TRBJ1-1	TGCGCCAGCAGCACCTACAGGGTGAGTCACACTGAAGCTTTCTTT	CASSTYRVSHTEAFF
NA	TRBV6-5	15	TRBD2	TRBJ2-1	TGTGCCAGCACCACCGGAGGGCGGGAGGGAAATGAGCAGTTCTTC	CASTTGGREGNEQFF
few	TRBV5-5	13	NA	TRBJ2-7	TGTGCCAGCAGCTTTATAGACAGCTACGAGCAGTACTTC	CASSFIDSYEQYF
NA	TRBV27	15	TRBD1	TRBJ1-2	TGTGCCAGCAGTTTATCTCGACAGGGTAAGGGTGGCTACACCTTC	CASSLSRQGKGGYTF
NA	TRBV5-1	16	TRBD2	TRBJ2-1	TGCGCCAGCAGCCGGACTAGCGGGAGGGCCAGGCATGAGCAGTTCTTC	CASSRTSGRARHEQFF
NA	TRBV27	14	TRBD1	TRBJ1-5	TGTGCCAGCAGGATGGACAGGGAGAATCAGCCCCAGCATTTT	CASRMDRENQPQHF
NA	TRBV28	16	TRBD2	TRBJ2-5	TGTGCCAGCAGTGTGACTAGCCGATCTCGCGGAGAGACCCAGTACTTC	CASSVTSRSRGETQYF
NA	TRBV7-2	15	NA	TRBJ2-3	TGTGCCAGCAGCCTCCAAACGAGGGTGTCAGATACGCAGTATTTT	CASSLQTRVSDTQYF
once	TRBV7-8	14	NA	TRBJ2-7	TGTGCCAGCAGCCTCCTATCGACAGATTACGAGCAGTACTTC	CASSLLSTDYEQYF
NA	TRBV25-1	15	TRBD1	TRBJ1-4	TGTGCCAGCAGTGAATATGACAGGGGGGATGAAAAACTGTTTTTT	CASSEYDRGDEKLFF